This TCR beta chain was sequenced for a study of regulatory T cells in long-lasting Graves disease. Study in general: Graves' patients, newly diagnosed, had taken antithyroid drugs under 3 months. Findings and caveats of the study: Relative to new patients (roughly 900), persistent patients exhibited greater sharing of public clonotypes (over 2,500). TCR diversity in persistent Graves' patients was below that of newly diagnosed ones.

Sequencing libraries for TCR beta were prepared with iRepertoire HTBI primers and Arm-PCR of CDR3 regions. One entry per CDR3 protein, called by TCRdb with MiXCR from the multiplex PCR reads. The sample has about 220,000 distinct CDR3 sequences; about 16% are singletons. This clonotype was recorded many times. As yet, its antigen is unknown. The trim removed 1 base at V and 5 bases at J, leaving 10 bases unmatched. Germline V gene lookup returns CDR1 DFQATT and CDR2 SNEGSKA (reference sequence). This CDR3 comprises 16 residues. Time point given: newly diagnosed GD, antithyroid drugs for less than 3 months. Generation of the TCR library employed RNA extracted from PBMCs.

This chain connects TRBV20-1 to TRBJ2-5; TRBD2 matches at 10 bases. The receptor's source is a female donor with Graves disease. The source material was peripheral blood mononuclear cells (PBMCs), sampled at new diagnosis, from a patient treated with antithyroid drugs. CDR3 DNA: TGCAGTGCTAGAGGGATGGAGCTAGCGGGAGATGAGACCCAGTACTTC. Translating it yields CSARGMELAGDETQYF.